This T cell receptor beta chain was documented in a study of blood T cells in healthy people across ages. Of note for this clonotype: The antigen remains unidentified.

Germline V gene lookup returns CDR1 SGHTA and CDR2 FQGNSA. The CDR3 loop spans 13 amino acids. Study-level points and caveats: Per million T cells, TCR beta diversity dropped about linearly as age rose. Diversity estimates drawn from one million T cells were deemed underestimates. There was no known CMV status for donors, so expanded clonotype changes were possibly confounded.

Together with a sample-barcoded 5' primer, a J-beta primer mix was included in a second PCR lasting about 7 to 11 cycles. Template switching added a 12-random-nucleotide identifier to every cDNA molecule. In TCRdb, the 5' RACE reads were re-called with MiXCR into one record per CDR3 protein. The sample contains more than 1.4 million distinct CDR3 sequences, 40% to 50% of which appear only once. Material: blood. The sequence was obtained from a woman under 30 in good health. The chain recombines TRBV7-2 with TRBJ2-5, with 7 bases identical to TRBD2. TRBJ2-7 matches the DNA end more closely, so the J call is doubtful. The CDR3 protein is CASSLWTRGEQYF. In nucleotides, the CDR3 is TGTGCCAGCAGCTTATGGACTAGGGGCGAGCAGTACTTC.